The TCR beta chain under discussion was sequenced for a study of sequential checkpoint blockade in melanoma. The wider study: About 89 pretreatment tumor DNA samples were TCRβ immunosequenced.

Regarding treatment: randomized to nivolumab then ipilimumab (arm A) or the reverse (arm B). J gave up 6 bases and V 0 bases, and 2 bases lay outside the gene matches. Germline V lookup: CDR1 MNHNS, CDR2 SASEGT. This CDR3 is 14 amino acids long. TCRdb's table, derived via immunoSEQ multiplex PCR, lists solely in-frame clones and lacks some. The repertoire has about 9,200 clones, approximately 25% of them found once; the top ten carry around 11%. This clone was seen a few times. The receptor was derived from a human donor with melanoma. Here the sequenced sample was tumor tissue (inferred from file names), taken from a patient given nivolumab and ipilimumab in sequence. V is TRBV6-1 and J is TRBJ2-7; 10 nucleotides align to TRBD2. This chain's CDR3 is CASSEARLAGEQYF. The CDR3, as DNA: TGTGCCAGCAGTGAAGCGAGACTAGCGGGCGAGCAGTACTTC.